The 19 T cell receptor beta chains in this list originate from one sample, sequenced in a study of shared clonotypes between healthy human individuals. TCRdb keeps only in-frame clones here, not all; method: immunoSEQ multiplex PCR. The sample records about 2 million clones, 85% to 95% being singletons. The specimen sequenced was naive CD4+ T cells sorted from blood. Subset here: CD45RA+ positively selected. These receptors were collected from a young man in good health.

V gene TRBV5-4 combines with J gene TRBJ1-1; 7 nucleotides align to TRBD1. From germline, CDR1 is SGHNT and CDR2 YYREEE (reference sequence). J gave up 0 bases and V 0 bases, and 5 bases lay outside the gene matches. CDR3 length equals 16 residues. The CDR3: CASSLGGQHMNTEAFF. Here the CDR3 DNA reads TGTGCCAGCAGCTTGGGGGGACAGCACATGAACACTGAAGCTTTCTTT.

The chain couples TRBV2 to TRBJ1-2; D is possibly TRBD1 (6 bases). This CDR3 is 16 amino acids long. V was shortened by 4 bases and J by 4 bases, with 19 bases between the two germline ends. CDR1 is SNHLY and CDR2 is FYNNEI in the germline V gene. The CDR3 DNA sequence: TGTGCCAGCAGTGGGACCGCAGGGGACTCTCCCTATGGCTACACCTTC. Its translation is CASSGTAGDSPYGYTF.

The chain couples TRBV20-1 to TRBJ1-1; tentatively, D is TRBD1 (5 bases). The germline V gene encodes CDR1 DFQATT and CDR2 SNEGSKA (reference sequence). V lost 6 bases and J 9 bases, leaving 14 bases between the germline ends. This CDR3 has 11 residues. DNA for the CDR3: TGCAGTGCACCGGAGTCAGGGAAAGCTTTCTTT. Protein product: CSAPESGKAFF.

The chain couples TRBV6-4 to TRBJ2-1, with 9 bases identical to TRBD2. Germline-derived CDR1 and CDR2 are MRHNA and SNTAGT. The trim removed 5 bases at V and 15 bases at J, leaving 17 bases unmatched. The CDR3 contains 15 residues. The CDR3 loop is CASSPSGERGYKLFF. The DNA of the CDR3 is TGTGCCAGCAGTCCTAGCGGGGAAAGAGGGTACAAACTGTTCTTC.

DNA for the CDR3: TGTGCCACCAGCAGAGATCTGACTAGCGGGGGCGAGCAGTACTTC. Its translation is CATSRDLTSGGEQYF. The V call is TRBV15, the J call TRBJ2-7; 12 nucleotides align to TRBD2. The CDR3 spans 15 residues. V dropped 0 bases and J dropped 6; count of bases not matched to a gene: 3. Germline loops: CDR1 LNHNV, CDR2 YYDKDF (reference sequence).

The chain employs TRBV30 and TRBJ2-5; 7 bases are a match to TRBD1. The CDR3 totals 15 residues. Germline CDR1 and CDR2: GTSNPN and SVGIG (reference sequence). J was trimmed by 2 bases and V by 1 base; bases with no gene match: 7. In DNA form, the CDR3 reads TGTGCCTGGAGTGGGCGAGGGGGCCGGCAAGAGACCCAGTACTTC. Amino acid sequence: CAWSGRGGRQETQYF.

In DNA form, the CDR3 reads TGTGCCAGCAGCTCCATCACCGCTAGCGGGTCCATCTACAATGAGCAGTTCTTC. This encodes CASSSITASGSIYNEQFF. The rearrangement uses TRBV7-9 and TRBJ2-1; 8 positions match TRBD2. The J segment lost 3 bases and the V segment lost 4 bases, leaving 14 bases of the junction unmatched. This CDR3 contains 18 residues. CDR1 and CDR2 (germline): SEHNR, FQNEAQ (reference sequence).

V and J are TRBV6-1 and TRBJ2-2, with D perhaps matching TRBD1 (8 bases). The germline V gene encodes CDR1 MNHNS and CDR2 SASEGT. The CDR3 sequence is 15 residues long. Trimming removed 8 bases from V and 1 base from J, with 14 bases in between. The CDR3 DNA reads TGTGCCAGCGGGAGGGGACAGGTGAACACCGGGGAGCTGTTTTTT. Amino acids: CASGRGQVNTGELFF.

This chain connects TRBV4-3 to TRBJ1-2; D perhaps matches TRBD1 (5 bases). Germline V CDR1 and CDR2: LGHNA, YSLEER. This CDR3 comprises 15 residues. V shed 1 base and J shed 2 bases, with 11 bases lying between them. In DNA, the CDR3 is TGCGCCAGCAGCCAAGTTCCTTCAGGGAACTATGGCTACACCTTC. Its protein product is CASSQVPSGNYGYTF.

This sequence joins TRBV2 and TRBJ2-5, with no clear D. Germline V gives CDR1 SNHLY, CDR2 FYNNEI. The CDR3 has 13 amino acids. V was shortened by 3 bases and J by 6 bases, with 11 bases between the two germline ends. The CDR3 nucleotides are TGTGCCAGCAGTGATAGGGATCTAAAGACCCAGTACTTC. Its translation is CASSDRDLKTQYF.

The rearrangement links TRBV4-1 to TRBJ2-1; TRBD2 agrees at 13 bases. The CDR3 has 13 residues. Trimming took 6 bases from V and 7 from J; bases not matched to a gene: 0. Germline CDR1 and CDR2: MGHRA and YSYEKL. CDR3 DNA: TGCGCCAGCAGGGGACTAGCGGGGAATGAGCAGTTCTTC. This gives the protein CASRGLAGNEQFF.

The chain carries TRBV11-2 and TRBJ2-7, with D perhaps matching TRBD1 (5 bases). Germline CDR1 SGHAT, CDR2 FQNNGV. The CDR3 is 16 amino acids. Trimming left V 2 bases short and J 0 bases short, with 14 bases between. DNA for the CDR3: TGTGCCAGCAGCTTAACGGGCAGGGCAAACTCCTACGAGCAGTACTTC. As protein: CASSLTGRANSYEQYF. Variable domain in full (rest from reference TRBV11-2 and TRBJ2-7): EAGVAQSPRYKIIEKRQSVAFWCNPISGHATLYWYQQILGQGPKLLIQFQNNGVVDDSQLPKDRFSAERLKGVDSTLKIQPAKLEDSAVYLCASSLTGRANSYEQYFGPGTRLTVT.

The chain combines TRBV27 with TRBJ2-3, with 14 bases aligning to TRBD2. Trimming at V came to 5 bases and at J to 9 bases, leaving 10 bases not matched to a gene. The CDR3 extends over 16 amino acids. Germline V gene data show CDR1 as MNHEY and CDR2 as SMNVEV (reference sequence). The CDR3 region has the DNA TGTGCCAGCAGTATAAGACTAGCGGGGGGGCTGGGGACGCAGTATTTT. Protein product: CASSIRLAGGLGTQYF.

This clone was picked up one time. J is TRBJ2-7 and V is TRBV6-5; 10 nucleotides agree with TRBD1. Germline CDR1 and CDR2: MNHEY and SVGAGI. The CDR3 has 15 amino acids. J gave up 3 bases and V 6 bases, and 8 bases lay outside the gene matches. CDR3 amino acids: CASRLRDRGLYEQYF. Written as DNA, the CDR3 is TGTGCCAGCAGACTCCGGGACAGGGGTCTCTACGAGCAGTACTTC.

V and J are TRBV10-3 and TRBJ2-3; 10 bases match TRBD2. V trimming: 4 bases; J trimming: 2 bases; junction bases outside the gene matches: 6. Germline CDR1 ENHRY, CDR2 SYGVKD. This CDR3 has 16 residues. DNA of the CDR3: TGTGCCATCAGTGTGCAACTAGCGGGAAACACAGATACGCAGTATTTT. It specifies CAISVQLAGNTDTQYF.

The genes are TRBV20-1 and TRBJ2-7; D not resolved. Germline V gives CDR1 DFQATT, CDR2 SNEGSKA (reference sequence). This CDR3 comprises 11 residues. V was clipped by 2 bases and J by 3 bases, with 5 bases between them. DNA for the CDR3: TGCAGTGCTAGACACGGCTACGAGCAGTACTTC. Translation: CSARHGYEQYF.

The genes are TRBV5-6 and TRBJ1-1; tentative D call: TRBD1 (5 bases). Germline-derived CDR1 and CDR2 are SGHDT and YYEEEE. CDR3 length equals 14 residues. V lost 0 bases, J lost 4 bases, and 10 bases lay in between. For the CDR3, the DNA is TGTGCCAGCAGCTTGGTAGCAGGGACCACTGAAGCTTTCTTT. Its translation: CASSLVAGTTEAFF.

The chain combines TRBV7-6 with TRBJ1-2; TRBD1 agrees at 10 bases. This CDR3 is built from 17 residues. The germline V gene encodes CDR1 SGHVS and CDR2 FNYEAQ. V trimming: 3 bases; J trimming: 4 bases; junction bases outside the gene matches: 11. The CDR3 protein is CASSLEGDRGSPYGYTF. The CDR3 coding sequence is TGTGCCAGCAGCTTGGAGGGGGACAGGGGTTCCCCCTATGGCTACACCTTC.

For this clone: A read error is possible here, since a much larger clone lies one base away. Distinct nucleotide sequences in the sample also encode this CDR3. The chain couples TRBV30 to TRBJ1-5; 8 positions agree with TRBD1. With 5 bases clipped from V and 4 bases from J, the junction kept 4 bases outside the gene matches. The germline V gene has CDR1 GTSNPN and CDR2 SVGIG (reference sequence). The CDR3 is 13 amino acids. The CDR3 spells CAWGQGANQPQHF. The CDR3 nucleotides are TGTGCCTGGGGACAGGGAGCGAATCAGCCCCAGCATTTT.